Below, 32 T cell receptor beta chains from the same sample are listed, as sequenced in a study of STAT5B mutations in CD4+ large granular lymphocyte leukemia (dated by TCRdb to the early 2020s). Libraries were prepared through the immunoSEQ multiplex PCR assay. TCRdb holds this immuneACCESS table with in-frame rearrangements only. Some clones are missing; in checked studies, unresolved V genes explain under half, and the rest has no known cause. The sample data list some 34,000 clones, and 76% of these were observed just once. The top ten clonotypes cover roughly 7.7% of the sample. The source material was CD4+ T cells from blood buffy coats. These receptors all come from a human donor in good health.

V gene TRBV5-1 combines with J gene TRBJ2-7; D remains unclear. Germline-derived CDR1 and CDR2 are SGHRS and YFSETQ. Trimming cost V 2 bases and J 2 bases, with 8 bases left between them. CDR3 length equals 13 residues. Here the CDR3 reads CASSFDGPYEQYF. The CDR3 nucleotides are TGCGCCAGCAGCTTCGACGGGCCCTACGAGCAGTACTTC.

CDR3: CASSSQGYRSAYEQYF. DNA of the CDR3: TGTGCCAGCAGCTCCCAGGGGTACAGGAGTGCCTACGAGCAGTACTTC. This sequence joins TRBV7-2 and TRBJ2-7, with D perhaps matching TRBD1 (6 bases). V was pared by 4 bases and J by 2 bases, with 18 bases between. CDR3 length equals 16 residues. The V gene's germline CDR1 is SGHTA and CDR2 FQGNSA.

This clone was detected only once. The rearrangement links TRBV7-8 to TRBJ2-7; a weak D match, TRBD2 (5 bases). There are 12 residues in the CDR3. Trimming pared 2 bases from V and 6 bases from J, leaving 8 bases between. Germline CDR1 reads SGHVS; CDR2 reads FQNEAQ. DNA of the CDR3: TGTGCCAGCAGCTTATCCCGGGGCGAGCAGTACTTC. Protein product: CASSLSRGEQYF.

This chain uses TRBV5-4 with TRBJ2-7; D is ambiguous. Trimming removed 4 bases at V and 0 bases at J, with 11 bases between. Germline V gene sequence: CDR1 SGHNT, CDR2 YYREEE (reference sequence). The CDR3 consists of 14 residues. As DNA, the CDR3 is TGTGCCAGCAGCGTCAGGACGGACTCCTACGAGCAGTACTTC. Residues: CASSVRTDSYEQYF.

V gene TRBV7-3 combines with J gene TRBJ2-7, with 10 positions matching TRBD1. With 1 base clipped from V and 4 bases from J, the junction kept 4 bases outside the gene matches. The CDR3 runs 15 residues. Germline V lookup: CDR1 SGHTA, CDR2 FQGTGA. The CDR3 DNA follows: TGTGCCAGCAGCTTAATGGGACAGGGGCCTTACGAGCAGTACTTC. Translated, it gives CASSLMGQGPYEQYF.

The CDR3, as DNA: TGTGCCAGCAGCGGGACAGGGGGAAACAATCAGCCCCAGCATTTT. Translating gives CASSGTGGNNQPQHF. The V and J genes are TRBV2 and TRBJ1-5, with 11 bases aligning to TRBD1. CDR1 and CDR2 (germline): SNHLY, FYNNEI. The ends lost 6 bases at V and 3 bases at J; junction bases unmatched: 4. This CDR3 contains 15 residues.

The V and J genes are TRBV7-2 and TRBJ1-2; 9 bases fit TRBD1. With V trimmed by 5 bases and J by 4 bases, 11 bases remained unmatched. Germline V gives CDR1 SGHTA, CDR2 FQGNSA. This CDR3 has 16 residues. For the CDR3, the DNA is TGTGCCAGCAGCGCTATAACAGGGGGCCCCTCCTATGGCTACACCTTC. Translation gives CASSAITGGPSYGYTF.

Notes on this clone: The same CDR3 also results from other DNA sequences found in this sample. V is TRBV6-1 and J is TRBJ2-3, with no clear D. Germline CDR1 is MNHNS and CDR2 is SASEGT. The germline V and J ends were trimmed by 8 bases and 4 bases, with 7 bases remaining between them. The CDR3 runs 11 residues. The CDR3 DNA follows: TGTGCCAGCGGCCGTCCAGATACGCAGTATTTT. This sequence encodes CASGRPDTQYF.

This sequence joins TRBV7-2 and TRBJ1-4; possibly TRBD1 for D (5 bases). The V and J ends lost 5 bases and 10 bases respectively, with 8 bases between them. CDR1 and CDR2 from the germline V gene are SGHTA and FQGNSA. The CDR3 totals 11 residues. CDR3 coding DNA: TGTGCCAGCAGCCGGGACCGAAAACTGTTTTTT. It yields the protein CASSRDRKLFF. Full variable domain (rest looked up from reference TRBV7-2 and TRBJ1-4): GAGVSQSPSNKVTEKGKDVELRCDPISGHTALYWYRQSLGQGLEFLIYFQGNSAPDKSGLPSDRFSAERTGGSVSTLTIQRTQQEDSAVYLCASSRDRKLFFGSGTQLSVL.

The V call is TRBV6-1, the J call TRBJ2-7, with 13 nucleotides matching TRBD2. Germline V CDR1 and CDR2: MNHNS, SASEGT. J was trimmed by 4 bases and V by 6 bases; bases with no gene match: 6. The CDR3 totals 15 residues. The CDR3 here is CASRTGLAGSYEQYF. For the CDR3, the DNA is TGTGCCAGCAGAACGGGACTAGCGGGGTCTTACGAGCAGTACTTC.

V is TRBV5-5 and J is TRBJ2-7; TRBD2 aligns across 8 bases. This CDR3 has 15 residues. V was pared by 4 bases and J by 6 bases, with 12 bases of the junction left unmatched. Germline CDR1 and CDR2: SGHKS and YYEKEE (reference sequence). The CDR3 spells CASSGEGLVLSEQYF. Here the CDR3 DNA reads TGTGCCAGCAGCGGGGAGGGACTAGTGTTAAGCGAGCAGTACTTC.

This clone was detected once. V gene TRBV7-8 combines with J gene TRBJ1-1; D is unresolved. The CDR3 length is 14 residues. Germline V gene data show CDR1 as SGHVS and CDR2 as FQNEAQ. Trimming took off 1 base at V and 5 bases at J, with 11 bases between the two ends. CDR3 bases: TGTGCCAGCAGCTTAGTGGGAGGCTGGACTGAAGCTTTCTTT. This translates into CASSLVGGWTEAFF.

The chain employs TRBV10-2 and TRBJ2-7; 8 nucleotides match TRBD2. The germline CDR1 and CDR2 sequences are WSHSY and SAAADI. The CDR3 is 18 amino acids. The V and J ends lost 4 bases and 5 bases, in that order; junction bases with no gene match: 19. The CDR3 DNA is TGCGCCAGCAGTGCTTCACTAGCGGAGGCCGGTAACTATAACGAGCAGTACTTC. Translation: CASSASLAEAGNYNEQYF.

The J gene is TRBJ2-2, the V gene TRBV11-1; TRBD1 agrees at 9 bases. This CDR3 spans 17 amino acids. V shed 5 bases and J 6 bases; nucleotides not matched to a gene: 13. The germline V gene encodes CDR1 SGHAT and CDR2 FQDESV (reference sequence). This CDR3 reads CASSPTLGTGFPGELFF. The DNA for the CDR3 is TGTGCCAGCAGCCCAACCCTCGGGACAGGGTTCCCCGGGGAGCTGTTTTTT. The variable domain in full, with the rest retrieved from reference TRBV11-1 and TRBJ2-2, is EAEVAQSPRYKITEKSQAVAFWCDPISGHATLYWYRQILGQGPELLVQFQDESVVDDSQLPKDRFSAERLKGVDSTLKIQPAELGDSAMYLCASSPTLGTGFPGELFFGEGSRLTVL.

The V gene is TRBV6-1, the J gene TRBJ1-6; tentatively, D is TRBD1 (6 bases). CDR3 length: 13 amino acids. Germline V gene sequence: CDR1 MNHNS, CDR2 SASEGT. V was cut by 2 bases and J by 10 bases, with 9 bases left in between. The CDR3: CASSELQGSPLHF. In nucleotides, the CDR3 is TGTGCCAGCAGTGAACTACAGGGCTCACCCCTCCACTTT.

The chain couples TRBV28 to TRBJ2-1; tentatively, D is TRBD2 (6 bases). This CDR3 has 12 amino acids. Looked up from germline, CDR1 is MDHEN and CDR2 is SYDVKM. V gave up 6 bases and J gave up 7 bases, with 10 bases separating them. CDR3 sequence (DNA): TGTGCCAGCAGAGCGAGCGGGAATGAGCAGTTCTTC. This gives the protein CASRASGNEQFF.

The chain employs TRBV5-4 and TRBJ2-3; 7 bases align to TRBD1. The CDR3 is 15 amino acids. The V and J ends lost 3 bases and 2 bases, in that order; junction bases with no gene match: 6. The V gene's germline CDR1 is SGHNT and CDR2 YYREEE (reference sequence). For the CDR3, the DNA is TGTGCCAGCAGCTATCGACAGGGCTCCACAGATACGCAGTATTTT. It encodes CASSYRQGSTDTQYF.

This clone was seen a few times. This sequence joins TRBV7-8 and TRBJ1-5, with unresolved D. V lost 5 bases, J lost 3 bases, and 14 bases lay in between. There are 15 residues in the CDR3. Germline loops: CDR1 SGHVS, CDR2 FQNEAQ. The DNA of the CDR3 is TGTGCCAGCAGCCCAGGAGGAGCAGACAATCAGCCCCAGCATTTT. As protein: CASSPGGADNQPQHF.

This chain uses TRBV7-2 with TRBJ2-3; D possibly corresponds to TRBD2 (6 bases). Germline loops: CDR1 SGHTA, CDR2 FQGNSA. V lost 5 bases and J lost 5, with 14 bases in between. The CDR3 covers 14 residues. The CDR3 here is CASSLGGARDTQYF. The CDR3 region has the DNA TGTGCCAGCAGCCTCGGAGGGGCCAGAGATACGCAGTATTTT. The entire variable domain, with the rest obtained from reference TRBV7-2 and TRBJ2-3, is as follows: GAGVSQSPSNKVTEKGKDVELRCDPISGHTALYWYRQSLGQGLEFLIYFQGNSAPDKSGLPSDRFSAERTGGSVSTLTIQRTQQEDSAVYLCASSLGGARDTQYFGPGTRLTVL.

This clone occurred a few times. The chain carries TRBV7-2 and TRBJ1-2; D might be TRBD1 (5 bases). Germline lookup yields CDR1 SGHTA and CDR2 FQGNSA. CDR3 length equals 12 residues. V was cut by 6 bases and J by 5 bases, with 10 bases left in between. The CDR3 loop reads CASRMGPYGYTF. CDR3 nucleotide sequence: TGTGCCAGCAGGATGGGACCGTATGGCTACACCTTC.

The chain is built from TRBV6-1 and TRBJ2-1; D could derive from TRBD1 or TRBD2 (5 bases each). The CDR3 is made up of 15 amino acids. CDR1 and CDR2 (germline): MNHNS, SASEGT. The ends were cut back, 3 bases at V and 4 bases at J, with 13 bases in the middle. CDR3 nucleotides: TGTGCCAGCAGTGACTCCTCGGGACCGTACAATGAGCAGTTCTTC. Translated, it gives CASSDSSGPYNEQFF.

The chain links TRBV6-1 to TRBJ1-5; the match to TRBD1 covers 8 bases. Germline CDR1 and CDR2: MNHNS and SASEGT. The CDR3 is 16 amino acids. After removal of 4 bases from V and 0 bases from J, the junction contained 5 bases not matched to a gene. The CDR3 nucleotides read TGTGCCAGCAGTGGCGAAGACAGGGGTAGCAATCAGCCCCAGCATTTT. It specifies CASSGEDRGSNQPQHF.

The table lists this clone with a few counts. CDR3 sequence: CASSLDRAYGYTF. CDR3 nucleotides: TGTGCCAGCAGCTTGGACAGGGCCTATGGCTACACCTTC. The chain uses TRBV5-4 and TRBJ1-2; perhaps TRBD1 as D (6 bases). Germline-derived CDR1 and CDR2 are SGHNT and YYREEE (reference sequence). The CDR3 covers 13 residues. Trimming took 0 bases from V and 4 from J, leaving 7 bases between them.

The rearrangement joins TRBV27 to TRBJ2-5; D gene ambiguous. The CDR3 sequence is 12 residues long. Germline V gene data show CDR1 as MNHEY and CDR2 as SMNVEV (reference sequence). Trimming removed 5 bases from V and 5 bases from J, with 9 bases in between. The CDR3 bases are TGTGCCAGCAGTCCCCATGGGGAGACCCAGTACTTC. This sequence encodes CASSPHGETQYF.

The chain employs TRBV19 and TRBJ2-5; a possible D gene is TRBD2 (5 bases). The CDR3 spans 12 residues. Between the trimmed V and J ends, which lost 2 bases and 10 bases, there was a span of 11 bases. The V gene's germline CDR1 is LNHDA and CDR2 SQIVND (reference sequence). The chain's CDR3 is CASSIRGQNQYF. Written as DNA, the CDR3 is TGTGCCAGTAGTATACGAGGGCAGAACCAGTACTTC.

The rearrangement uses TRBV6-6 and TRBJ2-2; TRBD2 matches 8 bases. Trimming took 5 bases from V and 6 from J; bases not matched to a gene: 11. Germline V lookup: CDR1 MNHNY, CDR2 SVGAGI (reference sequence). The CDR3 loop spans 16 amino acids. The CDR3 reads CASSRVVAGLAGELFF. The CDR3 bases are TGTGCCAGCAGTCGCGTCGTAGCGGGACTCGCCGGGGAGCTGTTTTTT.

This chain connects TRBV5-1 to TRBJ1-3, with D uncertain. CDR3 length equals 15 residues. The germline gives CDR1 SGHRS, CDR2 YFSETQ. Trimming shortened V by 1 base and J by 1 base, and 9 bases separated the two germline ends. CDR3 bases: TGCGCCAGCAGCTTGACAGATTCTTCTGGAAACACCATATATTTT. It encodes CASSLTDSSGNTIYF.

The chain recombines TRBV19 with TRBJ2-3; 9 bases are shared with TRBD2. The length of the CDR3 is 15 residues. Germline V gene data show CDR1 as LNHDA and CDR2 as SQIVND (reference sequence). Trimming removed 3 bases from V and 0 bases from J; junction bases left unmatched: 1. The CDR3 here is CASSMTSGSTDTQYF. CDR3 DNA: TGTGCCAGTAGTATGACTAGCGGTAGCACAGATACGCAGTATTTT.

The V and J genes are TRBV27 and TRBJ2-2, with 10 bases identical to TRBD2. V dropped 2 bases and J dropped 1; count of bases not matched to a gene: 4. From germline, CDR1 is MNHEY and CDR2 SMNVEV (reference sequence). This CDR3 is built from 17 residues. In DNA form, the CDR3 reads TGTGCCAGCAGTTTACATATAGCGGGGGGGAACACCGGGGAGCTGTTTTTT. Its translation is CASSLHIAGGNTGELFF.

The chain couples TRBV5-5 to TRBJ2-3, with TRBD1 identical over 9 bases. The germline V gene encodes CDR1 SGHKS and CDR2 YYEKEE (reference sequence). The junction had 5 bases not matched to a gene; V was cut back by 2 bases and J by 1 base. This CDR3 comprises 16 residues. CDR3 sequence reads: CASSFPRTGGTDTQYF. CDR3 sequence (DNA): TGTGCCAGCAGCTTCCCCCGGACAGGGGGCACAGATACGCAGTATTTT.

J is TRBJ1-5 and V is TRBV7-8; D is ambiguous. Trimming took off 2 bases at V and 4 bases at J, with 9 bases between the two ends. This CDR3 has 14 residues. Germline lookup yields CDR1 SGHVS and CDR2 FQNEAQ. This CDR3 reads CASSLYKGNQPQHF. The CDR3 DNA sequence: TGTGCCAGCAGCTTATATAAAGGGAATCAGCCCCAGCATTTT.

The chain employs TRBV5-1 and TRBJ1-2; D is possibly TRBD1 (5 bases). V shed 0 bases and J shed 4 bases, with 7 bases lying between them. The CDR3 is 13 amino acids. Looked up from germline, CDR1 is SGHRS and CDR2 is YFSETQ. The CDR3 region is CASSLVQGYGYTF. The CDR3, as DNA: TGCGCCAGCAGCTTGGTCCAGGGCTATGGCTACACCTTC.